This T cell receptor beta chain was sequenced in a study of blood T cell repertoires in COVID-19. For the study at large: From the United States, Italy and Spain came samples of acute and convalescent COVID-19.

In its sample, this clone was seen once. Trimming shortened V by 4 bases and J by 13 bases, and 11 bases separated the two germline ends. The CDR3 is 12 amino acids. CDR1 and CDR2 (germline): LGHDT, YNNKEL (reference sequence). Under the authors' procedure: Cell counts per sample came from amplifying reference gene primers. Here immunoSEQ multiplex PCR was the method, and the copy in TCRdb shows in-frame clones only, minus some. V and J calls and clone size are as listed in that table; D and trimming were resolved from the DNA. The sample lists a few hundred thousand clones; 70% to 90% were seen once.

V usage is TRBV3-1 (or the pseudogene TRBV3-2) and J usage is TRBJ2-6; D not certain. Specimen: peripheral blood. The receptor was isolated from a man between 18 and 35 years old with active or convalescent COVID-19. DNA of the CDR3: TGTGCCAGCAGCCTTTCTACCTGGGTCCTGACTTTC. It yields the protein CASSLSTWVLTF.